These 5 T cell receptor beta chains came from one sample sequenced in a study of CD8 T cells in Susac syndrome. Random hexamers were used to reverse transcribe about 0.45 to 1 ug of RNA. TCRdb re-derived calls from the immunoSEQ multiplex PCR reads in MiXCR, one entry per CDR3 protein. The sample has about 90,000 distinct CDR3 sequences, 90% to 95% seen once. Sequenced input: CD8+ T cells from PBMCs. These receptors all come from a human donor in good health.

The chain recombines TRBV4-1 with TRBJ2-7, with 14 bases lining up with TRBD2. CDR3 length: 15 amino acids. V lost 2 bases, J lost 5 bases, and 2 bases stayed unmatched. CDR1 and CDR2 from the germline V gene are MGHRA and YSYEKL. DNA for the CDR3: TGCGCCAGCAGCCAAAGACTAGCGGGGGGGAACGAGCAGTACTTC. Translation: CASSQRLAGGNEQYF.

J is TRBJ1-6 and V is TRBV14; tentative D call: TRBD1 (5 bases). The CDR3 consists of 14 residues. The germline V gene encodes CDR1 SGHDN and CDR2 FVKESK. The V and J ends lost 1 base and 6 bases respectively, with 7 bases between them. The chain's CDR3 is CASSQGRGNSPLHF. The DNA of the CDR3 is TGTGCCAGCAGCCAAGGTAGGGGTAATTCACCCCTCCACTTT.

The CDR3 here is CASSQMRGDYGYTF. The DNA for the CDR3 is TGCGCCAGCAGCCAAATGAGGGGGGACTATGGCTACACCTTC. The chain carries TRBV4-1 and TRBJ1-2; tentatively, D is TRBD1 (6 bases). CDR3 size: 14 residues. V was trimmed by 2 bases and J by 3 bases, leaving 10 bases between them. Germline V gene data show CDR1 as MGHRA and CDR2 as YSYEKL.

In DNA form, the CDR3 reads TGCAGCGTTGTAGTAGGGGGCTCTTACGGGGAGCTGTTTTTT. As protein: CSVVVGGSYGELFF. This sequence joins TRBV29-1 and TRBJ2-2, with 7 bases matching TRBD1. The CDR3 sequence is 14 residues long. Germline loops: CDR1 SQVTM, CDR2 ANQGSEA. V lost 4 bases to trimming and J lost 7 bases; unmatched junction nucleotides: 9.

The chain uses TRBV15 and TRBJ1-1; D is ambiguous. Germline V CDR1 and CDR2: LNHNV, YYDKDF (reference sequence). This CDR3 spans 15 amino acids. Trimming removed 4 bases at V and 2 bases at J, with 14 bases between. CDR3 amino acids: CATSTDPSRNTEAFF. CDR3 in DNA: TGTGCCACCAGCACAGACCCATCGCGTAACACTGAAGCTTTCTTT.